This is a list of T cell receptor beta chains from one sample in a study of a mutant IDH1 vaccine in newly diagnosed glioma. Their cognate antigens are unknown. The assay was immunoSEQ multiplex PCR, and TCRdb's table has in-frame clones only and misses some. The table has about 54,000 clones, around 84% seen once. The sample in question was PBMCs, obtained from a glioma patient whose treatment included an IDH1 peptide vaccine. The receptor source for this set is a woman aged 18-29 years with glioma. Both conserved end residues are part of each CDR3. A D gene is named only where the DNA matches it firmly. Clone sizes are given selectively: once, few, many, or a class where the clone is expanded.

few	TRBD1	TRBV9	TRBJ2-1	CASSVDPGQGAGNEQFF	TGTGCCAGCAGCGTAGACCCGGGACAGGGGGCGGGCAATGAGCAGTTCTTC
.	.	TRBV7-9	TRBJ1-2	CASSLRGGYGYTF	TGTGCCAGCAGCTTAAGGGGAGGGTACGGCTACACCTTC
.	TRBD1	TRBV12-5	TRBJ1-6	CASGLPTRTGAYNSPLHF	TGTGCTAGTGGTTTGCCCACAAGGACAGGGGCCTATAATTCACCCCTCCACTTT
.	.	TRBV5-1	TRBJ2-3	CASLHGDTQYF	TGCGCCAGTCTCCATGGGGATACGCAGTATTTT
.	.	TRBV6-5	TRBJ1-1	CASRRPPRDFF	TGTGCCAGCAGGAGACCCCCCAGGGATTTCTTT
.	TRBD2	TRBV9	TRBJ2-3	CASSSSGITDTQYF	TGTGCCAGCAGCTCTAGCGGGATCACAGATACGCAGTATTTT
.	.	TRBV2	TRBJ2-5	CASSESRGRETQYF	TGTGCCAGCAGTGAATCTCGGGGCAGGGAGACCCAGTACTTC
.	.	TRBV27	TRBJ2-1	CASSFSLQSNEQFF	TGTGCCAGCAGTTTTTCCCTACAAAGCAATGAGCAGTTCTTC
.	.	TRBV2	TRBJ2-4	CASSDPTERDIQYF	TGTGCCAGCAGTGACCCGACCGAGCGGGACATTCAGTACTTC
.	.	TRBV29-1	TRBJ2-7	CSVRLGGGDYEQYF	TGCAGCGTAAGACTAGGAGGGGGGGACTACGAGCAGTACTTC
few	TRBD1	TRBV9	TRBJ1-2	CASSALDRAYGYTF	TGTGCCAGCAGCGCCCTGGACAGGGCCTATGGCTACACCTTC
.	.	TRBV7-2	TRBJ1-1	CASSLWRQLNTEAFF	TGTGCCAGCAGCTTATGGCGACAGCTGAACACTGAAGCTTTCTTT
.	.	TRBV29-1	TRBJ2-7	CSFSPGGAGGEQYF	TGCAGCTTTTCCCCCGGCGGGGCAGGGGGAGAGCAGTACTTC
.	.	TRBV5-1	TRBJ2-1	CASSSDGGSYNEQFF	TGCGCCAGCAGCTCGGACGGGGGCTCCTACAATGAGCAGTTCTTC
few	.	TRBV19	TRBJ1-1	CASSIPRGLNTEAFF	TGTGCCAGTAGTATTCCCCGGGGGCTGAACACTGAAGCTTTCTTT
.	.	TRBV7-9	TRBJ2-4	CASSLRISSAIAKNIQYF	TGTGCCAGCAGCTTAAGGATCAGTTCGGCGATAGCCAAAAACATTCAGTACTTC
.	.	TRBV7-2	TRBJ2-1	CASSLFDPTNEQFF	TGTGCCAGCAGCTTATTTGACCCAACGAATGAGCAGTTCTTC
.	.	TRBV29-1	TRBJ2-2	CSVPGSTGELFF	TGCAGCGTTCCAGGCTCAACCGGGGAGCTGTTTTTT
.	TRBD1	TRBV5-1	TRBJ1-1	CASSLAGQADHKAIF	TGCGCCAGCAGCTTGGCTGGACAGGCAGACCACAAAGCAATCTTT
.	.	TRBV11-3	TRBJ1-1	CASSPGGFGEGNTEAFF	TGTGCCAGCAGCCCCGGAGGATTTGGAGAGGGGAACACTGAAGCTTTCTTT
few	.	TRBV4-1	TRBJ1-1	CASSQGILNTEAFF	TGCGCCAGCAGCCAAGGGATTTTGAACACTGAAGCTTTCTTT
.	.	TRBV20-1	TRBJ1-4	CSASVGEKLFF	TGCAGTGCTAGCGTCGGAGAAAAACTGTTTTTT
.	.	TRBV14	TRBJ1-4	CASSQMGGRVEKLFF	TGTGCCAGCAGCCAGATGGGGGGGCGCGTTGAAAAACTGTTTTTT
few	.	TRBV21-1	TRBJ2-2	CASSKGRTGEWLSKGELFF	TGTGCCAGCAGCAAAGGAAGGACAGGGGAATGGCTTTCGAAGGGGGAGCTGTTTTTT
.	TRBD2	TRBV5-1	TRBJ2-3	CASSYLAGGVTDTQYF	TGCGCCAGCAGCTATCTAGCGGGAGGCGTCACAGATACGCAGTATTTT
.	.	TRBV6-5	TRBJ1-2	CASSYTGGAYGYTF	TGTGCCAGCAGTTACACGGGGGGGGCCTATGGCTACACCTTC
.	TRBD1	TRBV7-8	TRBJ1-2	CASSLYGQGAGIYGYTF	TGTGCCAGCAGCTTATACGGACAGGGGGCGGGGATCTATGGCTACACCTTC
.	.	TRBV5-1	TRBJ1-3	CASSPRVGGNTIYF	TGCGCCAGCAGCCCACGGGTTGGAGGAAACACCATATATTTT
few	TRBD1	TRBV19	TRBJ1-4	CASSSADRGTNPLSEKLFF	TGTGCCAGTAGTTCCGCGGACAGGGGCACCAACCCTCTCTCGGAAAAACTGTTTTTT
.	TRBD2	TRBV28	TRBJ2-3	CASSLGLAGMRYF	TGTGCCAGCAGTTTAGGACTAGCGGGAATGAGGTATTTT
.	.	TRBV19	TRBJ1-3	CASSINSPGNTIYF	TGTGCCAGTAGTATTAACAGCCCTGGAAACACCATATATTTT
.	TRBD1	TRBV5-4	TRBJ2-7	CASSRQGLDEQYF	TGTGCCAGCAGCAGACAGGGGTTAGACGAGCAGTACTTC
.	.	TRBV29-1	TRBJ2-1	CSAAQLSSSYNEQFF	TGCAGCGCGGCGCAGCTCTCGAGCTCCTACAATGAGCAGTTCTTC